This TCR beta chain was obtained from a study of T-cell memory formation after mild COVID-19. The germline V gene encodes CDR1 LGHNT and CDR2 FRNRAP. V lost 5 bases and J lost 6, with 19 bases in between. The length of the CDR3 is 15 residues. Note on this clonotype: This could be a read error, since a much larger clone is one nucleotide away.

From the 5' RACE reads, TCRdb called clonotypes with MiXCR, one entry per CDR3 protein. The sample lists a few hundred thousand distinct CDR3 sequences; roughly 15% were seen once. This clonotype originated in a man aged 18 to 29 who had mild COVID-19 (a few samples of this study predate the infection). Cell type and time point are not known. This chain joins TRBV12-5 and TRBJ1-1; tentatively, D is TRBD1 (6 bases). The source material was PBMCs or a T cell subset sorted from them (not recorded which). CDR3 DNA: TGTGCTAGTGGTCCTGGACAGTACCTTCGGGCTGAAGCTTTCTTT. It translates to CASGPGQYLRAEAFF.